These T cell receptor beta chains were read from a single sample in a study of CD8 T cells in Susac syndrome. TCRdb used MiXCR to reprocess the immunoSEQ multiplex PCR reads, holding one entry per CDR3 protein. The sample carries some 300,000 distinct CDR3 sequences, about 88% recorded once. Material for sequencing was CD8+ T cells from PBMCs. Source of these receptors: a human donor with multiple sclerosis. Both conserved end residues are part of each CDR3. Each record gives: V gene, clone size, D gene, J gene, CDR3 DNA, CDR3 protein. The D gene is left open where the match is weak. Part of the rows lack a size; the others show once, few, many or a class for expanded clones.

TRBV27	NA	TRBD2	TRBJ2-7	TGTGCCAGCAGTTCCCTCACTAGCGCGCCGTCCCCCTACGAGCAGTACTTC	CASSSLTSAPSPYEQYF
TRBV5-1	NA	TRBD1	TRBJ1-1	TGCGCCAGCCAGGGGGCATTGGACACTGAAGCTTTCTTT	CASQGALDTEAFF
TRBV28	NA	NA	TRBJ1-2	TGTGCCAGCCTGGGAGTCGGCTACACCTTC	CASLGVGYTF
TRBV30	NA	NA	TRBJ2-3	TGTGCCTGGACCCAGGGTGCCCTCTCAAATACGCAGTATTTT	CAWTQGALSNTQYF
TRBV6-1	few	TRBD1	TRBJ1-2	TGTGCCAGCAGTCCCGGACAGGCTTATAACTATGGCTACACCTTC	CASSPGQAYNYGYTF
TRBV7-2	NA	NA	TRBJ2-5	TGTGCCAGCAGCTTAGCGACAGGTGGAGAGACCCAGTACTTC	CASSLATGGETQYF
TRBV7-3	few	NA	TRBJ1-2	TGTGCCAGCAGCTCCGCTCCCGGGACACCTAACTATGGCTACACCTTC	CASSSAPGTPNYGYTF
TRBV20-1	NA	NA	TRBJ1-5	TGCAGTGCTATTTTGGGGGGCGGCAATCAGCCCCAGCATTTT	CSAILGGGNQPQHF
TRBV28	NA	TRBD2	TRBJ2-1	TGTGCCAGCAGTTTAGTGTGGCGGGAGGGTTACAATGAGCAGTTCTTC	CASSLVWREGYNEQFF
TRBV18	NA	NA	TRBJ1-5	TGTGCCAGCTCACCACCGGACACCCCGAGCAATCAGCCCCAGCATTTT	CASSPPDTPSNQPQHF
TRBV27	NA	NA	TRBJ1-5	TGTGCCAGCAGTTTACGGAGTCCGCCGGGGGGCGGGAATCAGCCCCAGCATTTT	CASSLRSPPGGGNQPQHF
TRBV7-3	NA	NA	TRBJ2-1	TGTGCCAGCAGCTTAACGTGGAGCTCCTACAATGAGCAGTTCTTC	CASSLTWSSYNEQFF
TRBV29-1	NA	NA	TRBJ2-7	TGCAGCGTTGTAAGGACAGCAGACTACGAGCAGTACTTC	CSVVRTADYEQYF
TRBV28	NA	TRBD2	TRBJ2-3	TGTGCCAGCAGTCCACGCGTTTGGGGAGGGGATACGCAGTATTTT	CASSPRVWGGDTQYF
TRBV5-1	NA	NA	TRBJ1-1	TGCGCCAGCAGCGCCGGACGGCGGGGGACTGAAGCTTTCTTT	CASSAGRRGTEAFF
TRBV12-5	NA	NA	TRBJ2-1	TGTGCTAGTGGTTTGGGGACAGCTTACAATGAGCAGTTCTTC	CASGLGTAYNEQFF
TRBV5-6	few	NA	TRBJ2-7	TGTGCCAGCAGCTTAGGCGGCCCCAGCGAGCAGTACTTC	CASSLGGPSEQYF
TRBV7-8	NA	NA	TRBJ2-7	TGTGCCAGCAGCTTAAGGCCTGAAGGAAGGGGCAACGAGCAGTACTTC	CASSLRPEGRGNEQYF
TRBV20-1	NA	NA	TRBJ2-7	TGCAGTGCCCTGACAATCTACGAGCAGTACTTC	CSALTIYEQYF
TRBV13	NA	NA	TRBJ2-1	TGTGCCAGCAGCTTGGTAGGTCTCGACAATGAGCAGTTCTTC	CASSLVGLDNEQFF
TRBV5-4	NA	TRBD2	TRBJ2-7	TGTGCCAGCAGCTTGGAGCTAGGGGAGGGTCACGAGCAGTACTTC	CASSLELGEGHEQYF
TRBV27	NA	NA	TRBJ1-2	TGTGCCAGCAGTTTCGCACTAGGAGGAGCTGGCTACACCTTC	CASSFALGGAGYTF
TRBV7-9	NA	TRBD1	TRBJ1-4	TGTGCCAGCAGCCTGGACAGGGGGCGAAAGAATGAAAAACTGTTTTTT	CASSLDRGRKNEKLFF
TRBV7-6	NA	TRBD2	TRBJ2-6	TGTGCCAGCAGCCGAGGGGCTAGCGGGGGCTCTGGGGCCAACGTCCTGACTTTC	CASSRGASGGSGANVLTF
TRBV3-1	NA	TRBD2	TRBJ2-5	TGTGCCAGCAGTTCCTTCGGGACTAGCGGGAGGGGGGAGCAAGAGACCCAGTACTTC	CASSSFGTSGRGEQETQYF
TRBV20-1	NA	TRBD1	TRBJ1-2	TGCAGTGCTAGAGGCCACGGGACAGGGGGACTCTTC	CSARGHGTGGLF
TRBV24-1	once	NA	TRBJ1-2	TGTGCCACCAGGAGCGGCGGCGACTATGGCTACACCTTC	CATRSGGDYGYTF
TRBV20-1	NA	TRBD2	TRBJ2-7	TGCAGTGCAACGGGGACTAGCGGGGGGGCCTCGATGTACGAGCAGTACTTC	CSATGTSGGASMYEQYF
TRBV20-1	NA	TRBD2	TRBJ2-7	TGCAGTGCTACTACGGGGAGGGAGATTGGCAACGAGCAGTACTTC	CSATTGREIGNEQYF
TRBV6-1	NA	TRBD2	TRBJ2-7	TGTGCCAGCAGTGAAGCGCTTTCAGGACTAGCGAACTACGAGCAGTACTTC	CASSEALSGLANYEQYF
TRBV30	NA	NA	TRBJ1-1	TGTGCCTGGATCAAAACTGAAGCTTTCTTT	CAWIKTEAFF
TRBV7-8	NA	TRBD1	TRBJ1-1	TGTGCCAGCAGCCACCTCGCAGGGGGCACTGAAGCTTTCTTT	CASSHLAGGTEAFF
TRBV27	NA	NA	TRBJ2-2	TGTGCCAGCAGTTCTATAGGGTTTGCGAACACCGGGGAGCTGTTTTTT	CASSSIGFANTGELFF